The clone carrying this TCR beta chain has at least ten counts. From the reads, TCRdb called clonotypes with MiXCR, one entry per CDR3 protein. The table shows some 400,000 distinct CDR3 sequences, with 30% to 40% occurring only once. These data originate in a study of T cell repertoires in cytomegalovirus infection. Across the study: Shared public TCR beta signatures pointed to both CMV infection and a matching HLA type.

The receptor was isolated from a human donor in good health (CMV status not recorded). Some clones in this sample may be carry-over from other donors' samples. Source material: PBMCs.

The CDR3 protein is CASSQVVRQNYGYTF. For the CDR3, the DNA is TGCGCCAGCAGCCAAGTAGTGAGACAGAACTATGGCTACACCTTC. This chain connects TRBV4-1 to TRBJ1-2; the D gene is possibly TRBD1 (5 bases). The CDR3 is 15 residues long. Germline-derived CDR1 and CDR2 are MGHRA and YSYEKL. V lost 1 base to trimming and J lost 2 bases, with 11 bases between them.